The clone carrying this T cell receptor beta chain has just a few counts. The antigen is unknown. This sample was taken from a study of cytomegalovirus exposure and HLA in healthy donors. The PCR contained 60 Vbeta and 13 Jbeta primers. Measured with immunoSEQ multiplex PCR; TCRdb has only the in-frame clones, and not every one. The data hold some 150,000 clones, with around 83% observed a single time. Findings and limits, study-wide: Presence/absence comparisons presumed near-even sequencing depth among donors. In vitro testing confirmed a few CMV-associated chains as specific for CMV antigens. TCR beta chains numbering 164 were designated cytomegalovirus-associated.

Source material: PBMCs. This receptor was obtained from a man aged 40-49 years in good health and CMV-seropositive.

CDR3 amino acids: CASSLGQGRAYGYTF. CDR3 DNA sequence: TGTGCCAGCAGCTTAGGACAGGGACGTGCATATGGCTACACCTTC. The gene calls are TRBV7-9 and TRBJ1-2; 7 bases match TRBD1. The CDR3 is 15 residues long. Germline V gene data show CDR1 as SEHNR and CDR2 as FQNEAQ (reference sequence). The V segment lost 1 base and the J segment 5 bases; nucleotides outside the gene matches: 7. The entire variable domain, with the rest obtained from reference TRBV7-9 and TRBJ1-2, is as follows: DTGVSQNPRHKITKRGQNVTFRCDPISEHNRLYWYRQTLGQGPEFLTYFQNEAQLEKSRLLSDRFSAERPKGSFSTLEIQRTEQGDSAMYLCASSLGQGRAYGYTFGSGTRLTVV.